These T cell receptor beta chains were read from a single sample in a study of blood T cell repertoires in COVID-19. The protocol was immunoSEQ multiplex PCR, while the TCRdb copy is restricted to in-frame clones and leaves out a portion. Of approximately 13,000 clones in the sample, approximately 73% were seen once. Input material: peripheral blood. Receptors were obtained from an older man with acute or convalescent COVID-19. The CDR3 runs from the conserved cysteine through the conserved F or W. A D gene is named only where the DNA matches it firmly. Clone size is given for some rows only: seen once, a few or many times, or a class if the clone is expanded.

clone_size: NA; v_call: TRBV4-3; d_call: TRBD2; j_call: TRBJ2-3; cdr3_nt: TGCGCCAGCAGCCAAGAACTCAGCGGGGGCTCGAACACAGATACGCAGTATTTT; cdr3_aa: CASSQELSGGSNTDTQYF
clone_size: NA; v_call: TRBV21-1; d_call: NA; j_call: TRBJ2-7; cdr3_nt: TGTGCCAGCAGCAAAGAAAGGTTTGAGGACATCTACGAGCAGTACTTC; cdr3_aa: CASSKERFEDIYEQYF
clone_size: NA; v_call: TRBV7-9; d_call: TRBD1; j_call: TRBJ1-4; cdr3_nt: TGTGCCAGCAGCCCCCAGGGGGGATGGAATGAAAAACTGTTTTTT; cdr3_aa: CASSPQGGWNEKLFF
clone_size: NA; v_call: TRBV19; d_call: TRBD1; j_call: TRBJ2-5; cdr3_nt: TGTGCCAGTAGGGCCCTCCAAGGGGGCGGTGAGACCCAGTACTTC; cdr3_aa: CASRALQGGGETQYF
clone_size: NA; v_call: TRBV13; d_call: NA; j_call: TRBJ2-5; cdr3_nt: TGTGCCAGCAGCGAGAGGATGGTTCCGGTCCAAGAGACCCAGTACTTC; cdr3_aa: CASSERMVPVQETQYF
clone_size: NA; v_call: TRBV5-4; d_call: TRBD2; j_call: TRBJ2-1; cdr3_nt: TGTGCCAGCAGCTTATTTACGGGACTAGCGGGGGGGCCCTCCTACAATGAGCAGTTCTTC; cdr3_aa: CASSLFTGLAGGPSYNEQFF
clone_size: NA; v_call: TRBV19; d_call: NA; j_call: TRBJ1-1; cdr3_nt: TGTGCCAGTAGTAACCCCCTGGCGGTGAACACTGAAGCTTTCTTT; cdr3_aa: CASSNPLAVNTEAFF
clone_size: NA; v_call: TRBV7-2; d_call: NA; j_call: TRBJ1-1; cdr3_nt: TGTGCCAGCAGCTTAGGTCGGAGGGAAAATACTGGAGCTTTCTTT; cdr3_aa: CASSLGRRENTGAFF
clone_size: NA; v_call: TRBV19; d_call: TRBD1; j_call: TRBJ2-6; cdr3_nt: TGTGCCAGTAGCGACAGGGGGCTTTCTGGGGCCAACGTCCTGACTTTC; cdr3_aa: CASSDRGLSGANVLTF
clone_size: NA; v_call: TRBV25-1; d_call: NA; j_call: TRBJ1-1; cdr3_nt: TGTGCCAGCAGTGAGCGGGTGGGGGGCACTGAAGCTTTCTTT; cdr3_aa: CASSERVGGTEAFF
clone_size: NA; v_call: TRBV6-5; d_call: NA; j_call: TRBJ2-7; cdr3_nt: TGTGCCAGCATCAGCTCCTACGAGCAGTACTTC; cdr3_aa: CASISSYEQYF
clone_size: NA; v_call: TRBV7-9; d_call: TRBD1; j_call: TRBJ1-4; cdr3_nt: TGTGCCAGCAGCACAGGCGACAGGGTCGGAGACGAAAAACTGTTTTTT; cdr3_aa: CASSTGDRVGDEKLFF
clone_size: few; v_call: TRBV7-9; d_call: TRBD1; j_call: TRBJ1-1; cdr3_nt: TGTGCCAGCAGCTTAGGAGGACAGGGGGCGAAAGGAGGAGCTTTCTTT; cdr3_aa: CASSLGGQGAKGGAFF
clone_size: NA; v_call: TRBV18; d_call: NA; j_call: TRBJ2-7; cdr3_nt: TGTGCCAGCTCATCCGCGCCCTACGAGCAGTACTTC; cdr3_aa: CASSSAPYEQYF
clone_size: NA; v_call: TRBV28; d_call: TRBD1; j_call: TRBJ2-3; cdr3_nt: TGTGCCAGCAGACCAGTGGGGACAGTCGGCACAGATACGCAGTATTTT; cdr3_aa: CASRPVGTVGTDTQYF
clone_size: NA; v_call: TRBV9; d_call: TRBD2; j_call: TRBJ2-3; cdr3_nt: TGTGCCAGCAGGGCTAGCGGGGGATTGGGCACAGATACGCAGTATTTT; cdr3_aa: CASRASGGLGTDTQYF
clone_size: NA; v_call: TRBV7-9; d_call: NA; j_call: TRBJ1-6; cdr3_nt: TGTGCCAGCAGCTCAGGAGGTAATTCACCCCTCCACTTT; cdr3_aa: CASSSGGNSPLHF
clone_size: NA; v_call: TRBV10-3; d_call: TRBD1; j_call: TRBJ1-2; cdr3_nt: TGTGCCATCAGGGGGACAGGGGGCAGCTATGGCTACACCTTC; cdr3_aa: CAIRGTGGSYGYTF
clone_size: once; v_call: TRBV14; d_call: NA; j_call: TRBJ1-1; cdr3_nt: TGTGCCAGCAGCCAAGATCTGGGGGGTACGGATGTTGAAGCTTTCTTT; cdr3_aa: CASSQDLGGTDVEAFF
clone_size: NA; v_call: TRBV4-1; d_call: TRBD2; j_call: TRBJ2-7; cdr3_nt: TGCGCCAGCAGCCAAGATCCCCTGCTAGCGGGAGGGGACTACGAGCAGTACTTC; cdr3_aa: CASSQDPLLAGGDYEQYF
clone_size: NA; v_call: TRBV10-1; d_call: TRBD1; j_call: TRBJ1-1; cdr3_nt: TGCGCCAGCAGGGCGGGACAGGGTGCTGGTCAAGCTTTCTTT; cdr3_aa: CASRAGQGAGQAFF
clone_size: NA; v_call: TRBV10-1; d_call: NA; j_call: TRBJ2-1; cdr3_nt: TGCGCCAGCAGTGAGAACTCAGGGGCGAACTACAATGAGCAGTTCTTC; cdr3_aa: CASSENSGANYNEQFF
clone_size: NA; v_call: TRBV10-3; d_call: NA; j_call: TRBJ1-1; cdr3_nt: TGTGCCATCAGTGTAGGGGCAGGGGAGAACACTGAAGCTTTCTTT; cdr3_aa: CAISVGAGENTEAFF
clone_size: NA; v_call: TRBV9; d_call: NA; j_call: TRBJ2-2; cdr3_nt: TGTGCCAGCAGCGTAAATTCTCGGGGGAACACCGGGGAGCTGTTTTTT; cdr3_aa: CASSVNSRGNTGELFF
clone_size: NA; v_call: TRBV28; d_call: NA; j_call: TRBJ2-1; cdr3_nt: TGTGCCAGCAGCCCCCTAAAAAAGGGAGTCAATGAGCAGTTCTTC; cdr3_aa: CASSPLKKGVNEQFF
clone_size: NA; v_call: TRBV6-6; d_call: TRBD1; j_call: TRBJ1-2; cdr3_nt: TGTGCCAGCAGCTTGGGACAGGGGAAAAGGTTGCATGGCTACACCTTC; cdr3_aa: CASSLGQGKRLHGYTF
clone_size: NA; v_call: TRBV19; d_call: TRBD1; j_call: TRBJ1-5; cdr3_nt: TGTGCCAGTAGCCCAACCGGGACAGGGTGGGATAGCAATCAGCCCCAGCATTTT; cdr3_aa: CASSPTGTGWDSNQPQHF
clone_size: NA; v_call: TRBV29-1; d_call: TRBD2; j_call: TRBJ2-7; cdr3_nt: TGCAGCGTGGGGGGACTAGTAGGCTCCTACGAGCAGTACTTC; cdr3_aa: CSVGGLVGSYEQYF
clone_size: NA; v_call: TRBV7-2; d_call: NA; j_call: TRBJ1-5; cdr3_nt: TGTGCCAGCAGCTTACCAGGGCAGCTCCAGCATTTT; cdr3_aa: CASSLPGQLQHF